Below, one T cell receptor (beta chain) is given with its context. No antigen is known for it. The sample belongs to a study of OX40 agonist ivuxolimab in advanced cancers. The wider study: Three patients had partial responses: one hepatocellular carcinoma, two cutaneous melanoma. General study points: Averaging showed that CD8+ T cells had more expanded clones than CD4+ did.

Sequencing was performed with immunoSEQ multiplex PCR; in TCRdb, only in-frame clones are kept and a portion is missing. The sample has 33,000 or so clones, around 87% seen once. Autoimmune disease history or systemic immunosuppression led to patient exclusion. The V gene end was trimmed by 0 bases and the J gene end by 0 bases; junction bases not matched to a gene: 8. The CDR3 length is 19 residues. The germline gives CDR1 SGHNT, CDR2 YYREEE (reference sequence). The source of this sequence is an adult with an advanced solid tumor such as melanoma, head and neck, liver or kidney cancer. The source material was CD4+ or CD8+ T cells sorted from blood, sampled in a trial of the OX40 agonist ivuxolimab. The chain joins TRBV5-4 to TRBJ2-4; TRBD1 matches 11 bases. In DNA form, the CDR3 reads TGTGCCAGCAGCTTGGGATTAGGACAGGGGGCGGTAGCCAAAAACATTCAGTACTTC. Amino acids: CASSLGLGQGAVAKNIQYF.